What follows are 25 T cell receptor beta chains derived from one specimen sequenced in a study of T cell responses to AZD1222 COVID-19 vaccine. Generated by immunoSEQ multiplex PCR, the TCRdb table keeps only in-frame clones and is missing some. The sample lists around 89,000 clones; 89% were seen once. This specimen consisted of peripheral blood, obtained 28 days after the second AZD1222 dose. The receptors were gathered from an adult who received the AZD1222 COVID-19 vaccine.

This clone came up once. The junction and the germline gene differ at one end; a read error may be behind it. This chain links TRBV5-4 with TRBJ2-7, with D possibly called TRBD1 or TRBD2 (6 bases each). The CDR3 has 14 amino acids. In germline, CDR1 is SGHNT, CDR2 YYREEE (reference sequence). CDR3 nucleotides: TGTGCCAGCAGCTTGTACGGGGGCTCCAACGAGCAGTACTTC. Translation: CASSLYGGSNEQYF.

CDR3: CASRVRWGESYEQYF. CDR3 DNA: TGTGCCAGCAGGGTACGTTGGGGCGAGTCCTACGAGCAGTACTTC. The V and J genes are TRBV6-5 and TRBJ2-7; D might be TRBD1 (5 bases). This CDR3 contains 15 residues. Trimming removed 6 bases at V and 1 base at J, with 16 bases between. Germline CDR1 reads MNHEY; CDR2 reads SVGAGI.

The chain combines TRBV7-2 with TRBJ1-2; TRBD1 might be the D (6 bases). The germline V and J ends were trimmed by 6 bases and 4 bases, with 18 bases remaining between them. The CDR3 spans 15 residues. Germline CDR1 reads SGHTA; CDR2 reads FQGNSA. CDR3 DNA: TGTGCCAGCAGGTGGGGGCGATTGTTGAGCTATGGCTACACCTTC. Encoded protein: CASRWGRLLSYGYTF.

This chain joins TRBV24-1 and TRBJ2-2; no clear D gene. V gave up 4 bases and J gave up 4 bases, with 3 bases separating them. The CDR3 contains 12 residues. Germline assignment: CDR1 KGHDR and CDR2 SFDVKD. The CDR3 DNA is TGTGCCACCAGTGAGTCCACCGGGGAGCTGTTTTTT. It specifies CATSESTGELFF.

The chain uses TRBV21-1 and TRBJ1-5; the table's D call TRBD1 went unverified against the DNA. TRBV21-1 is marked as a pseudogene. The CDR3 has 13 amino acids. CDR3 coding DNA: TGTGCCAGCAAATGGCAGGGCACTCAGCCCCAGCATTTT. It translates to CASKWQGTQPQHF.

This clone appeared a single time. The gene calls are TRBV13 and TRBJ1-5, with D maybe TRBD1 (5 bases). The germline CDR1 and CDR2 sequences are PRHDT and FYEKMQ (reference sequence). The CDR3 is 15 amino acids. V shed 4 bases and J shed 7 bases, with 17 bases lying between them. The CDR3 region has the DNA TGTGCCAGCAGCTCGGGACCGCCTAACGGACAGCCCCAGCATTTT. Translated, it gives CASSSGPPNGQPQHF.

The V gene is TRBV23-1, the J gene TRBJ1-5; TRBD1 aligns across 9 bases. TRBV23-1 is designated an ORF whose function remains uncertain. The CDR3 runs to 15 residues. V lost 8 bases to trimming and J lost 3 bases; unmatched junction nucleotides: 8. The DNA for the CDR3 is TGCGCCAGCCAATCTGGGGACAGGGACAATCAGCCCCAGCATTTT. As protein: CASQSGDRDNQPQHF.

The CDR3 is CASSESSGQGNYGYTF. For the CDR3, the DNA is TGTGCCAGCAGTGAATCATCGGGACAGGGTAACTATGGCTACACCTTC. The rearrangement joins TRBV6-1 to TRBJ1-2, with TRBD1 identical over 9 bases. There are 16 residues in the CDR3. Trimming took 2 bases from V and 1 from J; bases not matched to a gene: 5. CDR1 is MNHNS, CDR2 SASEGT, per germline.

This chain links TRBV7-8 with TRBJ2-2, with 9 bases that match TRBD1. The junction had 11 bases not matched to a gene; V was cut back by 10 bases and J by 11 bases. The germline CDR1 and CDR2 sequences are SGHVS and FQNEAQ. The CDR3 runs 13 residues. CDR3 in DNA: TGTGCCATCAGGATAACAGGGGGCTACGAGCTGTTTTTT. Translation gives CAIRITGGYELFF.

The chain links TRBV19 to TRBJ1-6, with D tentatively TRBD1 (5 bases). Trimming left V 3 bases short and J 0 bases short, with 12 bases between. Germline loops: CDR1 LNHDA, CDR2 SQIVND (reference sequence). The CDR3 has 17 residues. CDR3 nucleotide sequence: TGTGCCAGTAGTATCCAAGGGGTGAGCTCCTATAATTCACCCCTCCACTTT. Translation gives CASSIQGVSSYNSPLHF.

This clone was counted ten times or more. V usage is TRBV10-3 and J usage is TRBJ1-3; TRBD1 is a possible D gene (5 bases). Trimming took off 8 bases at V and 3 bases at J, with 11 bases between the two ends. Germline V CDR1 and CDR2: ENHRY, SYGVKD. The CDR3 sequence is 13 residues long. CDR3 protein: CAIRDSSGNTIYF. The CDR3 DNA reads as TGTGCCATCCGGGACTCTAGTGGAAACACCATATATTTT.

The chain has TRBV7-9 and TRBJ1-1; D is perhaps TRBD1 (6 bases). Germline assignment: CDR1 SEHNR and CDR2 FQNEAQ (reference sequence). Trimming shortened V by 5 bases and J by 9 bases, and 19 bases separated the two germline ends. The CDR3 covers 14 residues. This chain's CDR3 is CASSPLGRGTKAFF. The CDR3 DNA is TGTGCCAGCAGCCCTTTGGGGCGAGGGACAAAAGCTTTCTTT.

The chain carries TRBV14 and TRBJ2-7; 10 nucleotides line up with TRBD1. The germline V gene has CDR1 SGHDN and CDR2 FVKESK. The CDR3 is 14 residues long. With V trimmed by 3 bases and J by 2 bases, 1 base remained unmatched. In DNA, the CDR3 is TGTGCCAGCAGCCATGGGACAGGGGCCTACGAGCAGTACTTC. Protein: CASSHGTGAYEQYF.

The CDR3 bases are TGTGCCTGGGGACAGGGGGCAGGGGGCTACACCTTC. Protein sequence: CAWGQGAGGYTF. V is TRBV30 and J is TRBJ1-2; 11 nucleotides match TRBD1. Trimming took 5 bases from V and 8 from J; bases not matched to a gene: 4. The CDR3 covers 12 residues. Germline lookup yields CDR1 GTSNPN and CDR2 SVGIG (reference sequence).

This clone was detected a few times. The chain has TRBV11-2 and TRBJ1-2, with 7 bases matching TRBD1. The V segment lost 6 bases and the J segment 7 bases; nucleotides outside the gene matches: 5. Germline V gene data show CDR1 as SGHAT and CDR2 as FQNNGV. The CDR3 sequence is 12 residues long. CDR3 sequence (DNA): TGTGCCAGCAGAACAGGGGTTCGTGGCTACACCTTC. Protein product: CASRTGVRGYTF.

This clone was recorded only once. The chain links TRBV7-3 to TRBJ1-2; a possible D gene is TRBD1 (5 bases). V lost 4 bases, J lost 3 bases, and 15 bases lay in between. Germline V gives CDR1 SGHTA, CDR2 FQGTGA. The CDR3 totals 15 residues. The CDR3 spells CASSYNRDGDYGYTF. The DNA of the CDR3 is TGTGCCAGCAGCTACAATCGGGACGGAGACTATGGCTACACCTTC.

The chain couples TRBV19 to TRBJ1-5, with a weak D call TRBD1 (6 bases). Deletions cut 2 bases from V and 2 bases from J, with 13 bases between. Germline V lookup: CDR1 LNHDA, CDR2 SQIVND (reference sequence). The CDR3 is made up of 16 amino acids. CDR3 loop: CASSIYGGSGNQPQHF. The CDR3, as DNA: TGTGCCAGTAGTATATATGGGGGCTCGGGCAATCAGCCCCAGCATTTT. Drawing the rest from reference TRBV19 and TRBJ1-5, the complete variable domain is DGGITQSPKYLFRKEGQNVTLSCEQNLNHDAMYWYRQDPGQGLRLIYYSQIVNDFQKGDIAEGYSVSREKKESFPLTVTSAQKNPTAFYLCASSIYGGSGNQPQHFGDGTRLSIL.

This clone was observed a single time. The chain uses TRBV4-3 and TRBJ1-3; a possible D gene is TRBD1 (6 bases). V was clipped by 4 bases and J by 4 bases, with 11 bases between them. Germline assignment: CDR1 LGHNA and CDR2 YSLEER. The CDR3 contains 14 residues. The CDR3 sequence is CASSPQGPGNTIYF. CDR3 in DNA: TGCGCCAGCAGCCCCCAGGGGCCAGGAAACACCATATATTTT.

This clone was detected a few times. This sequence joins TRBV7-2 and TRBJ2-5; either TRBD1 or TRBD2 may fit D (6 bases each). The germline V gene encodes CDR1 SGHTA and CDR2 FQGNSA. This CDR3 region has 14 residues. Deletions cut 1 base from V and 4 bases from J, with 10 bases between. In nucleotides, the CDR3 is TGTGCCAGCAGCTTAGGGGGGGCTGGAGAGACCCAGTACTTC. Protein: CASSLGGAGETQYF.

The chain carries TRBV3-1 (or the pseudogene TRBV3-2) and TRBJ2-1; D might be TRBD2 (5 bases). Germline loops: CDR1 LGHDT, CDR2 YNNKEL (reference sequence). The V end was cut by 1 base, the J end by 4 bases, with 8 bases between. The CDR3 runs 14 residues. CDR3 DNA sequence: TGTGCCAGCAGCCAAGTCGGACTGTACAATGAGCAGTTCTTC. This translates into CASSQVGLYNEQFF.

V usage is TRBV9 and J usage is TRBJ1-1; a weak D match, TRBD1 (6 bases). Germline CDR1 is SGDLS and CDR2 is YYNGEE. This CDR3 comprises 15 residues. V lost 0 bases to trimming and J lost 4 bases, with 13 bases between them. The CDR3 DNA reads TGTGCCAGCAGCGTAGAGGGGGGCGGAGGCACTGAAGCTTTCTTT. Its translation is CASSVEGGGGTEAFF.

The CDR3 sequence: CASSLGGSGGQVTQYF. As DNA, the CDR3 is TGTGCCAGCAGCTTAGGCGGTTCAGGGGGTCAAGTTACGCAGTATTTT. The chain is built from TRBV7-9 and TRBJ2-3; TRBD1 matches at 7 bases. The CDR3 totals 16 residues. V dropped 1 base and J dropped 8; count of bases not matched to a gene: 12. The germline gives CDR1 SEHNR, CDR2 FQNEAQ (reference sequence). The full variable domain, rest sourced from reference TRBV7-9 and TRBJ2-3, is DTGVSQNPRHKITKRGQNVTFRCDPISEHNRLYWYRQTLGQGPEFLTYFQNEAQLEKSRLLSDRFSAERPKGSFSTLEIQRTEQGDSAMYLCASSLGGSGGQVTQYFGPGTRLTVL.

The chain uses TRBV29-1 and TRBJ1-2; perhaps TRBD1 as D (6 bases). V was cut by 6 bases and J by 2 bases, with 28 bases left in between. CDR1 is SQVTM and CDR2 is ANQGSEA in the germline V gene. The CDR3 totals 18 residues. The CDR3 spells CSVPRQARAKYGNYGYTF. In DNA, the CDR3 is TGCAGCGTGCCCCGACAGGCTAGGGCCAAATACGGAAACTATGGCTACACCTTC.

V and J are TRBV24-1 and TRBJ2-1; 10 nucleotides align to TRBD1. The CDR3 totals 15 residues. J gave up 8 bases and V 3 bases, and 6 bases lay outside the gene matches. Germline V gene sequence: CDR1 KGHDR, CDR2 SFDVKD. CDR3 sequence reads: CATSDPDRGQYEQFF. The CDR3 DNA is TGTGCCACCAGTGATCCCGACAGGGGGCAGTATGAGCAGTTCTTC.

The CDR3 reads CASSILPGQGALTNEKLFF. The DNA of the CDR3 is TGTGCCAGTAGTATACTTCCGGGACAGGGGGCTTTGACTAATGAAAAACTGTTTTTT. The rearrangement uses TRBV19 and TRBJ1-4; 12 bases line up with TRBD1. The ends lost 2 bases at V and 2 bases at J; junction bases unmatched: 9. The CDR3 is 19 residues long. From germline, CDR1 is LNHDA and CDR2 SQIVND (reference sequence).